The 23 T cell receptor beta chains in this list originate from one sample, sequenced in a study of cytotoxic CD8 clonotypes in ibrutinib-treated CLL. TCRdb's copy holds only in-frame clones and misses some; the assay was immunoSEQ multiplex PCR. This table has around 130,000 clones, approximately 80% appearing once. The sample in question was PBMCs, obtained after 24 months of ibrutinib treatment. The receptor set was obtained from a human donor with chronic lymphocytic leukemia.

The rearrangement joins TRBV7-2 to TRBJ1-1, with 8 bases fitting TRBD1. This CDR3 is built from 14 residues. The germline gives CDR1 SGHTA, CDR2 FQGNSA. J gave up 4 bases and V 5 bases, and 6 bases lay outside the gene matches. The CDR3 protein is CASSARTGSTEAFF. The CDR3 DNA follows: TGTGCCAGCAGCGCAAGGACAGGGAGCACTGAAGCTTTCTTT.

This chain links TRBV6-6 with TRBJ2-7, with D hard to call. The CDR3 is 15 residues long. V lost 10 bases and J lost 1, with 20 bases in between. Per germline, CDR1 MNHNY and CDR2 SVGAGI (reference sequence). The CDR3, as DNA: TGTGCCAACATGATCCTGACGGAAAAGTCCTACGAGCAGTACTTC. Encoded protein: CANMILTEKSYEQYF.

The V call is TRBV19, the J call TRBJ2-7; D is undetermined. Trimming took 3 bases from V and 4 from J, leaving 10 bases between them. Germline values: CDR1 LNHDA, CDR2 SQIVND (reference sequence). CDR3 length equals 13 residues. CDR3 region: CASSIRVTYEQYF. The CDR3 coding sequence is TGTGCCAGTAGTATTAGGGTCACTTACGAGCAGTACTTC.

J is TRBJ1-2 and V is TRBV5-1, with 9 positions matching TRBD1. This CDR3 spans 13 amino acids. Germline CDR1 SGHRS, CDR2 YFSETQ. V shed 3 bases, J shed 6 bases, and the junction held 3 bases outside the gene matches. CDR3 in amino acids: CASSSGTGNGYTF. For the CDR3, the DNA is TGCGCCAGCAGCTCCGGGACAGGGAATGGCTACACCTTC.

The chain joins TRBV5-1 to TRBJ1-2; 7 bases align to TRBD1. V was clipped by 0 bases and J by 6 bases; unmatched bases: 5. Looked up from germline, CDR1 is SGHRS and CDR2 is YFSETQ. The CDR3 loop spans 14 amino acids. The CDR3 region is CASSLEGTVDGYTF. Written as DNA, the CDR3 is TGCGCCAGCAGCTTGGAAGGGACAGTGGATGGCTACACCTTC.

The genes are TRBV19 and TRBJ1-4; unclear D gene. The germline CDR1 and CDR2 sequences are LNHDA and SQIVND (reference sequence). V dropped 7 bases and J dropped 3 bases, with 21 bases sitting between them. The CDR3 is 17 amino acids. The CDR3 spells CASTDSPRRRPNEKLFF. DNA for the CDR3: TGTGCCAGTACCGACTCCCCACGTAGGCGGCCTAATGAAAAACTGTTTTTT.

This clone came up a few times. The chain recombines TRBV2 with TRBJ1-2; D is unresolved. CDR1 SNHLY and CDR2 FYNNEI come from the germline V gene. The CDR3 spans 12 residues. The germline V and J ends were trimmed by 2 bases and 7 bases, with 8 bases remaining between them. The CDR3 region is CASSESRSGYTF. CDR3 DNA: TGTGCCAGCAGTGAATCCCGGAGTGGCTACACCTTC.

This rearrangement joins TRBV5-1 to TRBJ2-5, with 14 bases matching TRBD2. Germline values: CDR1 SGHRS, CDR2 YFSETQ. This CDR3 region has 16 residues. V lost 4 bases, J lost 1 base, and 3 bases stayed unmatched. CDR3 DNA: TGCGCCAGCAGCACCGGACTAGCGGGGGGCCAAGAGACCCAGTACTTC. Protein sequence: CASSTGLAGGQETQYF.

The V gene is TRBV10-3, the J gene TRBJ2-7, with TRBD1 matching over 7 bases. The ends lost 6 bases at V and 5 bases at J; junction bases unmatched: 4. The CDR3 runs to 12 residues. CDR1 is ENHRY, CDR2 SYGVKD, per germline. CDR3 sequence (DNA): TGTGCCATCAGCCCCGGACAGGACGAGCAGTACTTC. Translating it yields CAISPGQDEQYF.

The CDR3: CASSSPSDGGDSPLHF. CDR3 in DNA: TGTGCCAGCAGCTCCCCCTCCGACGGGGGCGATTCACCCCTCCACTTT. The chain joins TRBV28 to TRBJ1-6; a weak D match, TRBD1 (6 bases). Trimming took 6 bases from V and 8 from J, leaving 20 bases between them. CDR1 MDHEN and CDR2 SYDVKM come from the germline V gene. CDR3 length equals 16 residues. Based on the CDR3 plus reference TRBV28 and TRBJ1-6, the full variable domain is DVKVTQSSRYLVKRTGEKVFLECVQDMDHENMFWYRQDPGLGLRLIYFSYDVKMKEKGDIPEGYSVSREKKERFSLILESASTNQTSMYLCASSSPSDGGDSPLHFGNGTRLTVT.

The chain couples TRBV5-1 to TRBJ1-1; D is undetermined. In germline, CDR1 is SGHRS, CDR2 YFSETQ. This CDR3 spans 14 amino acids. Trimming took 2 bases from V and 1 from J, leaving 9 bases between them. CDR3 bases: TGCGCCAGCAGCTTTTCCAGGCAGAACACTGAAGCTTTCTTT. Its translation is CASSFSRQNTEAFF.

V and J are TRBV20-1 and TRBJ1-1; D is perhaps TRBD1 (6 bases). This CDR3 region has 11 residues. Germline CDR1 DFQATT, CDR2 SNEGSKA (reference sequence). Trimming cost V 4 bases and J 11 bases, with 14 bases left between them. The CDR3: CSATGVQGAFF. The CDR3 DNA follows: TGCAGTGCTACAGGGGTTCAGGGGGCTTTCTTT.

This clone has just a few counts. The chain has TRBV7-3 and TRBJ1-1; D is perhaps TRBD1 (6 bases). The CDR3 is 13 amino acids. The germline gives CDR1 SGHTA, CDR2 FQGTGA. V was cut by 3 bases and J by 7 bases, with 12 bases left in between. Here the CDR3 reads CASSFSQGDEAFF. The CDR3 DNA reads TGTGCCAGCAGCTTTTCACAGGGAGATGAAGCTTTCTTT.

This clone occurred many times. In DNA, the CDR3 is TGCGCCAGCAGCTTGGACGCCGGGGCCAACGTCCTGACTTTC. Its translation: CASSLDAGANVLTF. The chain employs TRBV5-1 and TRBJ2-6; D is unresolved. The ends were cut back, 0 bases at V and 4 bases at J, with 5 bases in the middle. The germline V gene encodes CDR1 SGHRS and CDR2 YFSETQ. The CDR3 has 14 residues.

The V call is TRBV5-5, the J call TRBJ2-3; TRBD1 might be the D (5 bases). Germline V lookup: CDR1 SGHKS, CDR2 YYEKEE (reference sequence). The ends were cut back, 4 bases at V and 2 bases at J, with 17 bases in the middle. The CDR3 runs 16 residues. The CDR3 nucleotides are TGTGCCAGCAGCCAAGACTTAGGGGCCTCCACAGATACGCAGTATTTT. It translates to CASSQDLGASTDTQYF.

The chain carries TRBV6-5 and TRBJ2-3, with 11 nucleotides matching TRBD2. In germline, CDR1 is MNHEY, CDR2 SVGAGI. The junction had 5 bases not matched to a gene; V was cut back by 6 bases and J by 3 bases. This CDR3 is 15 amino acids long. The CDR3 nucleotides read TGTGCCAGCAGCCCGGGGACTAGCGGAACAGATACGCAGTATTTT. Translation gives CASSPGTSGTDTQYF.

The chain couples TRBV13 to TRBJ2-3, with 7 bases matching TRBD2. Trimming at V came to 4 bases and at J to 5 bases, leaving 6 bases not matched to a gene. The CDR3 length is 14 residues. Germline loops: CDR1 PRHDT, CDR2 FYEKMQ (reference sequence). The CDR3 loop reads CASSSHTGGDTQYF. In nucleotides, the CDR3 is TGTGCCAGCAGCTCCCACACGGGAGGAGATACGCAGTATTTT.

V and J are TRBV15 and TRBJ2-2; unclear D gene. Germline values: CDR1 LNHNV, CDR2 YYDKDF (reference sequence). CDR3 length: 15 amino acids. Deletions cut 0 bases from V and 2 bases from J, with 7 bases between. CDR3 DNA: TGTGCCACCAGCAGAGACGATCTCAACACCGGGGAGCTGTTTTTT. Its protein is CATSRDDLNTGELFF.

This rearrangement joins TRBV30 to TRBJ2-3; 8 nucleotides line up with TRBD2. Germline loops: CDR1 GTSNPN, CDR2 SVGIG (reference sequence). V lost 1 base, J lost 0 bases, and 21 bases stayed unmatched. This CDR3 has 21 residues. CDR3 amino acids: CAWSGNFWGLGLAESTDTQYF. Written as DNA, the CDR3 is TGTGCCTGGAGTGGAAACTTTTGGGGCCTAGGACTAGCAGAGAGCACAGATACGCAGTATTTT.

V usage is TRBV6-5 and J usage is TRBJ1-1; D uncertain. The CDR3 is 13 residues long. Germline V gene data show CDR1 as MNHEY and CDR2 as SVGAGI. V was cut by 3 bases and J by 3 bases, with 8 bases left in between. CDR3 sequence reads: CASSYIKDTEAFF. CDR3 coding DNA: TGTGCCAGCAGTTATATAAAGGACACTGAAGCTTTCTTT.

This rearrangement joins TRBV27 to TRBJ2-7; a possible D gene is TRBD2 (7 bases). Germline V gene data show CDR1 as MNHEY and CDR2 as SMNVEV (reference sequence). The CDR3 totals 15 residues. Deletions cut 3 bases from V and 2 bases from J, with 14 bases between. CDR3 nucleotide sequence: TGTGCCAGCAGTTTGAGGGGGGGACAAACCTACGAGCAGTACTTC. Encoded protein: CASSLRGGQTYEQYF.

This rearrangement joins TRBV5-4 to TRBJ1-2; D may be TRBD1 (6 bases). This CDR3 contains 14 residues. Germline loops: CDR1 SGHNT, CDR2 YYREEE (reference sequence). Trimming removed 0 bases from V and 4 bases from J, with 10 bases in between. CDR3 nucleotide sequence: TGTGCCAGCAGCTTGGATGGGGGGCTCTATGGCTACACCTTC. It specifies CASSLDGGLYGYTF.

The V and J genes are TRBV15 and TRBJ1-4, with D hard to call. The CDR3 totals 15 residues. CDR1 and CDR2 from the germline V gene are LNHNV and YYDKDF (reference sequence). Trimming stripped 1 base from V and 0 bases from J, with 6 bases between. The CDR3 DNA sequence: TGTGCCACCAGCAGAGTGACGGCAACTAATGAAAAACTGTTTTTT. Residues: CATSRVTATNEKLFF.